This T cell receptor beta chain appears in the sequencing data of a study of T cell repertoires in cytomegalovirus infection. TCRdb re-analysed the reads in MiXCR, keeping a single row per CDR3 protein. This table holds about 830,000 distinct CDR3 sequences, approximately 30% found once. Germline loops: CDR1 MNHEY, CDR2 SMNVEV (reference sequence). After removal of 10 bases from V and 7 bases from J, the junction contained 9 bases not matched to a gene. The CDR3 contains 14 residues. Remarks on this clonotype: Its antigen is as yet unknown.

V gene TRBV27 combines with J gene TRBJ1-6; 8 positions agree with TRBD1. This specimen consisted of cultured CD8+ T cells from PBMCs, obtained from culture after CMV antigen stimulation. This receptor was identified in a human donor in good health (CMV status not recorded). Some clones in this sample may be carry-over from other donors' samples. The CDR3 nucleotides are TGTGCCACCAGGCAGGGGGCGAGCAATTCACCCCTCCACTTT. Its protein is CATRQGASNSPLHF.